Many counts were recorded for the clone carrying this T cell receptor beta chain. What it binds is not known. V lost 0 bases and J 5 bases, leaving 11 bases between the germline ends. This CDR3 spans 14 amino acids. CDR1 is LGHNA, CDR2 YSLEER, per germline. Using its own MiXCR run on the 5' RACE reads, TCRdb lists one record per CDR3 protein. This table holds some 44,000 distinct CDR3 sequences, approximately 22% found once. The sorted Tregs were CD4+CD25+CD127-/low cells. Study results and caveats: The larger cohort examined one V-J beta rearrangement, not whole repertoires. Greatest tumor Treg TCR overlap was with tumor naive CD4+ cells.

The genes are TRBV4-3 and TRBJ2-7; D is perhaps TRBD1 (6 bases). The origin of this receptor is a female donor with breast cancer. Specimen: Tregs sorted from blood. CDR3 protein: CASSQDTGLNEQYF. The DNA of the CDR3 is TGCGCCAGCAGCCAAGATACAGGGTTGAACGAGCAGTACTTC.